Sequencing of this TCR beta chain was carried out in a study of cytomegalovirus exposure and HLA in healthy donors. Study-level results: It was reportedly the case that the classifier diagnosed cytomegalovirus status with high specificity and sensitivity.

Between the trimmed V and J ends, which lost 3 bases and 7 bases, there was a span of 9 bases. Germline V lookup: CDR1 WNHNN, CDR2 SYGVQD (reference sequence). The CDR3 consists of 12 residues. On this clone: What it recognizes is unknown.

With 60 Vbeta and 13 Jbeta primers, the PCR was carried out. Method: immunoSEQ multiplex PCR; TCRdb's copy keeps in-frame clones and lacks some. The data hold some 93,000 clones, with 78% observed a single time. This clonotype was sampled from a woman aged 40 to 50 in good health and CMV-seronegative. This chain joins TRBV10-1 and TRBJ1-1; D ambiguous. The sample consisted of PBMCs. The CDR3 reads CASSDRGFEAFF. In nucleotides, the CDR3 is TGCGCCAGCAGTGATCGGGGTTTTGAAGCTTTCTTT.